Following are 18 T cell receptor beta chains from one sample sequenced in a study of persistence of HIV-infected CD4 T cells. The stimulus was an HIV-1 Gag 15-mer peptide pool, roughly 1 ug/peptide/mL. Responding CD4+ T cells were sorted by upregulation of both CD40 ligand and CD69. The immunoSEQ assay was version 4, run in survey mode. Here immunoSEQ multiplex PCR was the method, and the copy in TCRdb shows in-frame clones only, minus some. The sample records fewer than 35,000 clones, 70% being singletons. Their antigen targets remain unknown. Sequences were derived from CD4+ T cells sorted from PBMCs after approximately 19-hour stimulation, sampled from a patient who received antiretroviral therapy. Receptors were obtained from an adult man with HIV who was CMV-seropositive.

The chain employs TRBV6-5 and TRBJ2-2; D remains unclear. The V end lost 7 bases, the J end lost 6 bases, and 12 bases lay between the germline ends. The CDR3 covers 13 residues. The V gene's germline CDR1 is MNHEY and CDR2 SVGAGI. The CDR3 DNA is TGTGCCAGCAAAGTTCAGGTTCCCGGGGAGCTGTTTTTT. Its protein is CASKVQVPGELFF.

The chain employs TRBV27 and TRBJ2-7; D is unresolved. CDR1 and CDR2 from the germline V gene are MNHEY and SMNVEV (reference sequence). Between the trimmed V and J ends, which lost 5 bases and 3 bases, there was a span of 14 bases. The CDR3 consists of 14 residues. The CDR3 region is CASSPTPDGYEQYF. In DNA, the CDR3 is TGTGCCAGCAGTCCTACCCCGGACGGCTACGAGCAGTACTTC.

This clone was seen a handful of times. The gene calls are TRBV27 and TRBJ1-2; D remains ambiguous. Germline CDR1 and CDR2: MNHEY and SMNVEV (reference sequence). Trimming left V 3 bases short and J 7 bases short, with 12 bases between. This CDR3 comprises 13 residues. Written as DNA, the CDR3 is TGTGCCAGCAGTTTTATGTCCCGGGGTGGCTACACCTTC. This sequence encodes CASSFMSRGGYTF.

This clone has more than one count but fewer than ten. V usage is TRBV30 and J usage is TRBJ1-5; TRBD1 might be the D (5 bases). Trimming cost V 0 bases and J 0 bases, with 18 bases left between them. The germline V gene has CDR1 GTSNPN and CDR2 SVGIG (reference sequence). This CDR3 is 18 amino acids long. The CDR3 spells CAWSVQGDRGYSNQPQHF. CDR3 coding DNA: TGTGCCTGGAGTGTACAAGGGGACCGCGGATATAGCAATCAGCCCCAGCATTTT.

DNA for the CDR3: TGTGCTAGTGGTTTGCGGGCCTCGAGCTCCTATAATTCACCCCTCCACTTT. Translation gives CASGLRASSSYNSPLHF. The chain uses TRBV12-5 and TRBJ1-6; D is unresolved. This CDR3 comprises 17 residues. CDR1 and CDR2 (germline): LGHNT, FRNRAP. V was trimmed by 2 bases and J by 0 bases, leaving 11 bases between them.

The chain uses TRBV29-1 and TRBJ2-2, with 7 bases fitting TRBD1. Germline values: CDR1 SQVTM, CDR2 ANQGSEA. This CDR3 contains 14 residues. The ends lost 5 bases at V and 5 bases at J; junction bases unmatched: 8. DNA for the CDR3: TGCAGCGTTCAACAGCCAGGGGGAACCGGGGAGCTGTTTTTT. Its translation is CSVQQPGGTGELFF.

J is TRBJ1-5 and V is TRBV19; 8 bases line up with TRBD1. This CDR3 is 13 amino acids long. Germline loops: CDR1 LNHDA, CDR2 SQIVND (reference sequence). The V gene end was trimmed by 6 bases and the J gene end by 8 bases; junction bases not matched to a gene: 6. The CDR3 DNA is TGTGCCAGTAGAAACGACAGGGGAGAGCCCCAGCATTTT. The encoded protein is CASRNDRGEPQHF.

Only a few counts were recorded for this clone. This chain uses TRBV7-2 with TRBJ2-6, with D maybe TRBD1 (5 bases). The CDR3 has 15 amino acids. V was clipped by 6 bases and J by 0 bases, with 9 bases between them. Per the germline V gene, CDR1 is SGHTA and CDR2 is FQGNSA. CDR3 in amino acids: CASSGTGSGANVLTF. The CDR3, as DNA: TGTGCCAGCAGTGGAACAGGCTCTGGGGCCAACGTCCTGACTTTC.

This chain joins TRBV6-5 and TRBJ1-1; 10 nucleotides match TRBD1. Germline V gene data show CDR1 as MNHEY and CDR2 as SVGAGI. V gave up 0 bases and J gave up 11 bases; unmatched junction bases: 9. This CDR3 has 15 residues. CDR3 loop: CASSYSQTGGRGAFF. CDR3 coding DNA: TGTGCCAGCAGTTACTCGCAGACAGGGGGCAGGGGGGCTTTCTTT.

This clone was picked up a small number of times. The genes are TRBV2 and TRBJ2-2; no clear D gene. Per the germline V gene, CDR1 is SNHLY and CDR2 is FYNNEI. The CDR3 spans 13 residues. V dropped 8 bases and J dropped 1 base, with 8 bases sitting between them. CDR3 sequence reads: CASHGRNTGELFF. CDR3 coding DNA: TGTGCCAGCCACGGACGGAACACCGGGGAGCTGTTTTTT.

CDR3 loop: CASRRTGPTGYEQYF. CDR3 bases: TGTGCCAGCAGGCGAACAGGGCCTACTGGTTACGAGCAGTACTTC. The rearrangement uses TRBV28 and TRBJ2-7; maybe TRBD1 (6 bases). This CDR3 has 15 amino acids. Germline CDR1 reads MDHEN; CDR2 reads SYDVKM. The ends were cut back, 6 bases at V and 4 bases at J, with 19 bases in the middle.

V usage is TRBV20-1 and J usage is TRBJ1-2; D gene unclear. The CDR3 runs to 14 residues. In germline, CDR1 is DFQATT, CDR2 SNEGSKA (reference sequence). Between the trimmed V and J ends, which lost 3 bases and 4 bases, there was a span of 15 bases. CDR3 in amino acids: CSASSMNGPYGYTF. CDR3 in DNA: TGCAGTGCTAGTAGCATGAACGGCCCCTATGGCTACACCTTC.

This chain joins TRBV20-1 and TRBJ2-7, with D perhaps TRBD1 or TRBD2 (5 bases each). The length of the CDR3 is 15 residues. The germline V gene has CDR1 DFQATT and CDR2 SNEGSKA (reference sequence). The V and J ends lost 3 bases and 3 bases respectively, with 18 bases between them. The CDR3: CSASRDPGGGYEQYF. Here the CDR3 DNA reads TGCAGTGCTAGTAGGGACCCAGGTGGTGGCTACGAGCAGTACTTC.

CDR3 coding DNA: TGCGCCAGCAGCCAAGAATTGACCCTCCTTAGTCGGCCCCAGCATTTT. Protein product: CASSQELTLLSRPQHF. J is TRBJ1-5 and V is TRBV4-1, with D hard to call. CDR3 length: 16 residues. Trimming removed 0 bases from V and 9 bases from J, with 18 bases in between. Germline CDR1 reads MGHRA; CDR2 reads YSYEKL.

The V gene is TRBV7-8, the J gene TRBJ2-2; tentative D call: TRBD2 (7 bases). V gave up 4 bases and J gave up 4 bases, with 16 bases separating them. CDR1 and CDR2 from the germline V gene are SGHVS and FQNEAQ. The CDR3 consists of 16 residues. The CDR3 region is CASSSRSGGPTGELFF. CDR3 nucleotides: TGTGCCAGCAGCTCCCGTTCGGGGGGCCCCACCGGGGAGCTGTTTTTT.

J is TRBJ1-4 and V is TRBV5-8, with TRBD1 matching over 9 bases. Looked up from germline, CDR1 is SGHTS and CDR2 is YDEGEE. The CDR3 is 14 residues long. V lost 5 bases and J lost 10; bases outside the gene matches: 9. The DNA for the CDR3 is TGTGCCAGCAGTTCGGGACAGGGTAGAGGAAAACTGTTTTTT. Translation: CASSSGQGRGKLFF.

This chain uses TRBV27 with TRBJ2-1; 9 bases map to TRBD2. The germline CDR1 and CDR2 sequences are MNHEY and SMNVEV (reference sequence). The CDR3 is made up of 15 amino acids. J was trimmed by 7 bases and V by 1 base; bases with no gene match: 5. CDR3 amino acids: CASSLLGGGANEQFF. CDR3 DNA sequence: TGTGCCAGCAGTTTATTGGGCGGGGGGGCAAATGAGCAGTTCTTC.

As DNA, the CDR3 is TGTGCCAGCAGCCAACTAGCTAACTATGGCTACACCTTC. Encoded protein: CASSQLANYGYTF. The J gene is TRBJ1-2, the V gene TRBV3-1 (or the pseudogene TRBV3-2); D call uncertain. The germline V gene has CDR1 LGHDT and CDR2 YNNKEL (reference sequence). The CDR3 covers 13 residues. V was clipped by 2 bases and J by 0 bases, with 4 bases between them.